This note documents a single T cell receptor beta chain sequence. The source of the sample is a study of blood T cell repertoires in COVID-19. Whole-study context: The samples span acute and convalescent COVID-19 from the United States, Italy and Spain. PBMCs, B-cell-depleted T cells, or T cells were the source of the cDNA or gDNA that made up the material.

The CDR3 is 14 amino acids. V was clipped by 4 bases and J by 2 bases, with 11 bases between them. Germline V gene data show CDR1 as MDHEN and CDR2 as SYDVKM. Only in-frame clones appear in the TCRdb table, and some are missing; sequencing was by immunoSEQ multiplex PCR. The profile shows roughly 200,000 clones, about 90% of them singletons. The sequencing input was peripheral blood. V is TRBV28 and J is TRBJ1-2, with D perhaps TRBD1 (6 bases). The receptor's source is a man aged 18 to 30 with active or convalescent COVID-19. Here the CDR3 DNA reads TGTGCCAGCAGTTCAATACAGGGCAACTATGGCTACACCTTC. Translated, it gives CASSSIQGNYGYTF.